These 26 T cell receptor beta chains originate from one sample sequenced in a study of PD-1 blockade in mismatch repair-deficient tumors. Produced via immunoSEQ multiplex PCR; TCRdb's table is partial and in-frame only. The sample includes more than 40,000 clones, 81% seen only once; the top ten take over 7.5%. Sequences were derived from peripheral blood, sampled roughly 20 weeks after starting pembrolizumab. The receptors come from an adult with mismatch repair-deficient cancer.

This clone appeared a single time. This chain links TRBV9 with TRBJ2-1; 8 nucleotides match TRBD2. The germline V gene has CDR1 SGDLS and CDR2 YYNGEE. The ends lost 7 bases at V and 3 bases at J; junction bases unmatched: 9. This CDR3 has 15 amino acids. CDR3 protein: CASAQTGGGYNEQFF. For the CDR3, the DNA is TGTGCCAGCGCCCAGACGGGAGGGGGCTACAATGAGCAGTTCTTC.

The chain combines TRBV28 with TRBJ2-5; 8 bases align to TRBD1. Germline assignment: CDR1 MDHEN and CDR2 SYDVKM. This CDR3 is built from 14 residues. With 5 bases clipped from V and 4 bases from J, the junction kept 6 bases outside the gene matches. Here the CDR3 DNA reads TGTGCCAGCAGTCCCCCCGGGACAGGAGAGACCCAGTACTTC. The encoded protein is CASSPPGTGETQYF. The complete variable domain, with remaining parts taken from reference TRBV28 and TRBJ2-5, reads DVKVTQSSRYLVKRTGEKVFLECVQDMDHENMFWYRQDPGLGLRLIYFSYDVKMKEKGDIPEGYSVSREKKERFSLILESASTNQTSMYLCASSPPGTGETQYFGPGTRLLVL.

The J gene is TRBJ2-1, the V gene TRBV4-1, with D possibly being TRBD1 or TRBD2 (5 bases each). Trimming removed 0 bases at V and 13 bases at J, with 25 bases between. Germline V gene sequence: CDR1 MGHRA, CDR2 YSYEKL. The CDR3 covers 17 residues. The DNA for the CDR3 is TGCGCCAGCAGCCAAGATACGTGGGGGAGTTCCGGGCGTTCTCAGTTCTTC. It translates to CASSQDTWGSSGRSQFF.

This chain links TRBV18 with TRBJ2-3; maybe TRBD1 (5 bases). The germline CDR1 and CDR2 sequences are KGHSH and LQKENI. Trimming left V 4 bases short and J 2 bases short, with 7 bases between. CDR3 size: 13 residues. The CDR3 DNA reads TGTGCCAGCTCACGACAGAACACAGATACGCAGTATTTT. Translation gives CASSRQNTDTQYF. Filled out from reference TRBV18 and TRBJ2-3, the complete variable domain reads NAGVMQNPRHLVRRRGQEARLRCSPMKGHSHVYWYRQLPEEGLKFMVYLQKENIIDESGMPKERFSAEFPKEGPSILRIQQVVRGDSAAYFCASSRQNTDTQYFGPGTRLTVL.

This chain uses TRBV19 with TRBJ2-7; 13 bases match TRBD2. The CDR3 extends over 14 amino acids. Trimming removed 5 bases from V and 3 bases from J; junction bases left unmatched: 1. CDR1 LNHDA and CDR2 SQIVND come from the germline V gene (reference sequence). The CDR3 spells CASSWTSGSYEQYF. CDR3 coding DNA: TGTGCCAGTAGTTGGACTAGCGGGAGCTACGAGCAGTACTTC.

The rearrangement links TRBV7-3 to TRBJ1-4; tentatively, D is TRBD1 (5 bases). The CDR3 runs 15 residues. Per germline, CDR1 SGHTA and CDR2 FQGTGA. Trimming shortened V by 3 bases and J by 2 bases, and 10 bases separated the two germline ends. In nucleotides, the CDR3 is TGTGCCAGCAGCTTGGGGGTGGGGACTAATGAAAAACTGTTTTTT. Amino acids: CASSLGVGTNEKLFF.

This clone has just a few counts. The V gene is TRBV5-6, the J gene TRBJ2-1; weak D call: TRBD2 (7 bases). V shed 1 base and J shed 14 bases, with 16 bases lying between them. In germline, CDR1 is SGHDT, CDR2 YYEEEE. The CDR3 runs 13 residues. CDR3 region: CASSLWEGGLKFF. CDR3 DNA sequence: TGTGCCAGCAGCTTGTGGGAGGGGGGATTGAAGTTCTTC.

The V and J genes are TRBV5-6 and TRBJ1-5; 8 bases match TRBD1. This CDR3 contains 14 residues. Germline trimming cut 2 bases from V and 6 bases from J; bases unmatched to any gene: 4. Germline CDR1 SGHDT, CDR2 YYEEEE. DNA of the CDR3: TGTGCCAGCAGCTTTACAGGGGGAGGTCAGCCCCAGCATTTT. It yields the protein CASSFTGGGQPQHF.

This clone showed up just a few times. The chain joins TRBV2 to TRBJ1-5; 11 nucleotides align to TRBD1. This CDR3 has 14 residues. The germline V gene has CDR1 SNHLY and CDR2 FYNNEI. The V gene end was trimmed by 6 bases and the J gene end by 4 bases; junction bases not matched to a gene: 2. CDR3 nucleotide sequence: TGTGCCAGCAGAGGGACAGGGGGAAATCAGCCCCAGCATTTT. This codes for CASRGTGGNQPQHF.

This clone was detected only a few times. The chain links TRBV18 to TRBJ1-2; a weak D match, TRBD1 (5 bases). CDR3 length equals 14 residues. V lost 2 bases to trimming and J lost 6 bases, with 13 bases between them. The germline gives CDR1 KGHSH, CDR2 LQKENI. DNA for the CDR3: TGTGCCAGCTCACCAACGGGGCCCGGCGATGGCTACACCTTC. Residues: CASSPTGPGDGYTF.

The chain couples TRBV5-8 to TRBJ1-2; D unclear. Trimming left V 4 bases short and J 1 base short, with 5 bases between. The CDR3 is 12 amino acids. Germline assignment: CDR1 SGHTS and CDR2 YDEGEE. The CDR3 sequence is CASSGDNYGYTF. In DNA, the CDR3 is TGTGCCAGCAGCGGGGATAACTATGGCTACACCTTC.

The rearrangement links TRBV10-3 to TRBJ1-3; 9 bases are a match to TRBD1. Trimming took 4 bases from V and 1 from J; bases not matched to a gene: 8. The CDR3 runs 17 residues. CDR1 and CDR2 from the germline V gene are ENHRY and SYGVKD. The CDR3 DNA sequence: TGTGCCATCAGTGCGGTGAAACAGGGGGCTTCTGGAAACACCATATATTTT. This sequence encodes CAISAVKQGASGNTIYF.

V is TRBV18 and J is TRBJ2-5; D is ambiguous. The CDR3 spans 13 residues. Germline lookup yields CDR1 KGHSH and CDR2 LQKENI. The V gene lost 3 bases and the J gene lost 3 bases, with 8 bases spanning the gap. The CDR3 loop is CASSPIGKETQYF. The CDR3 DNA reads TGTGCCAGCTCACCGATCGGTAAAGAGACCCAGTACTTC.

This sequence joins TRBV7-6 and TRBJ2-1; 9 nucleotides align to TRBD2. This CDR3 is 18 amino acids long. Trimming took 2 bases from V and 9 from J; bases not matched to a gene: 17. Germline V gene sequence: CDR1 SGHVS, CDR2 FNYEAQ. CDR3 nucleotides: TGTGCCAGCAGCTTAATCCTTAGCGGGAGAGCCTACACTGTTGAGCAGTTCTTC. This translates into CASSLILSGRAYTVEQFF.

This chain joins TRBV5-4 and TRBJ2-3, with 10 bases fitting TRBD2. V shed 0 bases and J 4 bases; nucleotides not matched to a gene: 5. The germline V gene has CDR1 SGHNT and CDR2 YYREEE (reference sequence). The CDR3 is 16 amino acids. The CDR3 DNA is TGTGCCAGCAGCTTGGGGCTAGCGGGAGCCCCAGATACGCAGTATTTT. Amino acid sequence: CASSLGLAGAPDTQYF.

CDR3 sequence: CAISGRQGTEAFF. In DNA form, the CDR3 reads TGTGCCATCAGCGGAAGACAGGGAACCGAAGCTTTCTTT. V usage is TRBV10-3 and J usage is TRBJ1-1; TRBD1 matches at 7 bases. V lost 6 bases, J lost 8 bases, and 9 bases stayed unmatched. This CDR3 is 13 amino acids long. CDR1 is ENHRY and CDR2 is SYGVKD in the germline V gene.

V gene TRBV5-4 combines with J gene TRBJ2-1; D is possibly TRBD1 (6 bases). With 7 bases removed from V and 5 bases from J, the gap between germline ends came to 13 bases. Germline assignment: CDR1 SGHNT and CDR2 YYREEE (reference sequence). This CDR3 region has 13 residues. The CDR3 DNA sequence: TGTGCCAGCCTTGGACAGAATGACAATGAGCAGTTCTTC. Residues: CASLGQNDNEQFF.

The V call is TRBV4-3, the J call TRBJ2-1; D remains ambiguous. Germline-derived CDR1 and CDR2 are LGHNA and YSLEER. The germline V and J ends were trimmed by 0 bases and 0 bases, with 12 bases remaining between them. The CDR3 consists of 17 residues. The CDR3 region has the DNA TGCGCCAGCAGCCAAGAGCCGACTCCGAGCTCCTACAATGAGCAGTTCTTC. Its protein is CASSQEPTPSSYNEQFF.

The chain links TRBV19 to TRBJ2-7, with D tentatively TRBD2 (7 bases). Germline V gene data show CDR1 as LNHDA and CDR2 as SQIVND (reference sequence). The CDR3 covers 15 residues. V lost 5 bases and J 7 bases, leaving 21 bases between the germline ends. The CDR3 nucleotides are TGTGCCAGTAGTCCTCGACGGGGGGTGGGGGCGGAGCAGTACTTC. Protein product: CASSPRRGVGAEQYF.

The V and J genes are TRBV5-8 and TRBJ1-2; D is possibly TRBD1 (5 bases). Trimming stripped 2 bases from V and 2 bases from J, with 10 bases between. CDR3 size: 14 residues. From germline, CDR1 is SGHTS and CDR2 YDEGEE. In DNA, the CDR3 is TGTGCCAGCAGCTTCGGGACGGGGAACTATGGCTACACCTTC. This translates into CASSFGTGNYGYTF.

The chain has TRBV7-3 and TRBJ2-7, with 14 positions matching TRBD2. Germline CDR1 and CDR2: SGHTA and FQGTGA. The CDR3 runs 15 residues. V shed 5 bases and J 5 bases; nucleotides not matched to a gene: 5. Here the CDR3 DNA reads TGTGCCAGCAGCCCGGGACTAGCGGGAGTCAACGAGCAGTACTTC. It translates to CASSPGLAGVNEQYF.

The chain joins TRBV29-1 to TRBJ1-2; D not certain. Between the trimmed V and J ends, which lost 6 bases and 4 bases, there was a span of 6 bases. This CDR3 has 10 amino acids. The germline V gene has CDR1 SQVTM and CDR2 ANQGSEA. CDR3 sequence: CSVKGYGYTF. DNA of the CDR3: TGCAGCGTAAAGGGCTATGGCTACACCTTC.

The chain joins TRBV18 to TRBJ1-3, with D hard to call. V was shortened by 3 bases and J by 0 bases, with 15 bases between the two germline ends. The CDR3 extends over 17 amino acids. Germline CDR1 reads KGHSH; CDR2 reads LQKENI. CDR3 in amino acids: CASSPQLPDFSGNTIYF. The CDR3 DNA sequence: TGTGCCAGCTCACCCCAACTCCCGGATTTCTCTGGAAACACCATATATTTT.

The chain joins TRBV7-9 to TRBJ2-4, with 10 positions matching TRBD2. CDR1 and CDR2 from the germline V gene are SEHNR and FQNEAQ (reference sequence). J lost 6 bases, V lost 5 bases, and 13 bases had no gene match. This CDR3 is built from 17 residues. CDR3 amino acids: CASSGRLAGPGGNIQYF. The CDR3 DNA reads as TGTGCCAGCAGCGGGAGACTAGCGGGCCCCGGTGGAAACATTCAGTACTTC.

The rearrangement joins TRBV5-5 to TRBJ2-2; TRBD2 matches 10 bases. Germline V gene sequence: CDR1 SGHKS, CDR2 YYEKEE (reference sequence). J lost 6 bases, V lost 0 bases, and 2 bases had no gene match. CDR3 length equals 15 residues. The CDR3 DNA follows: TGTGCCAGCAGCTTGGGAGCGGGAGGGGCCGGGGAGCTGTTTTTT. It translates to CASSLGAGGAGELFF.

This chain uses TRBV27 with TRBJ1-1; possible D gene TRBD1, 5 bases. CDR1 MNHEY and CDR2 SMNVEV come from the germline V gene (reference sequence). V lost 3 bases and J lost 5, with 13 bases in between. The CDR3 runs to 14 residues. The CDR3 protein is CASSFVAGGTEAFF. In DNA, the CDR3 is TGTGCCAGCAGTTTCGTAGCGGGGGGGACTGAAGCTTTCTTT.